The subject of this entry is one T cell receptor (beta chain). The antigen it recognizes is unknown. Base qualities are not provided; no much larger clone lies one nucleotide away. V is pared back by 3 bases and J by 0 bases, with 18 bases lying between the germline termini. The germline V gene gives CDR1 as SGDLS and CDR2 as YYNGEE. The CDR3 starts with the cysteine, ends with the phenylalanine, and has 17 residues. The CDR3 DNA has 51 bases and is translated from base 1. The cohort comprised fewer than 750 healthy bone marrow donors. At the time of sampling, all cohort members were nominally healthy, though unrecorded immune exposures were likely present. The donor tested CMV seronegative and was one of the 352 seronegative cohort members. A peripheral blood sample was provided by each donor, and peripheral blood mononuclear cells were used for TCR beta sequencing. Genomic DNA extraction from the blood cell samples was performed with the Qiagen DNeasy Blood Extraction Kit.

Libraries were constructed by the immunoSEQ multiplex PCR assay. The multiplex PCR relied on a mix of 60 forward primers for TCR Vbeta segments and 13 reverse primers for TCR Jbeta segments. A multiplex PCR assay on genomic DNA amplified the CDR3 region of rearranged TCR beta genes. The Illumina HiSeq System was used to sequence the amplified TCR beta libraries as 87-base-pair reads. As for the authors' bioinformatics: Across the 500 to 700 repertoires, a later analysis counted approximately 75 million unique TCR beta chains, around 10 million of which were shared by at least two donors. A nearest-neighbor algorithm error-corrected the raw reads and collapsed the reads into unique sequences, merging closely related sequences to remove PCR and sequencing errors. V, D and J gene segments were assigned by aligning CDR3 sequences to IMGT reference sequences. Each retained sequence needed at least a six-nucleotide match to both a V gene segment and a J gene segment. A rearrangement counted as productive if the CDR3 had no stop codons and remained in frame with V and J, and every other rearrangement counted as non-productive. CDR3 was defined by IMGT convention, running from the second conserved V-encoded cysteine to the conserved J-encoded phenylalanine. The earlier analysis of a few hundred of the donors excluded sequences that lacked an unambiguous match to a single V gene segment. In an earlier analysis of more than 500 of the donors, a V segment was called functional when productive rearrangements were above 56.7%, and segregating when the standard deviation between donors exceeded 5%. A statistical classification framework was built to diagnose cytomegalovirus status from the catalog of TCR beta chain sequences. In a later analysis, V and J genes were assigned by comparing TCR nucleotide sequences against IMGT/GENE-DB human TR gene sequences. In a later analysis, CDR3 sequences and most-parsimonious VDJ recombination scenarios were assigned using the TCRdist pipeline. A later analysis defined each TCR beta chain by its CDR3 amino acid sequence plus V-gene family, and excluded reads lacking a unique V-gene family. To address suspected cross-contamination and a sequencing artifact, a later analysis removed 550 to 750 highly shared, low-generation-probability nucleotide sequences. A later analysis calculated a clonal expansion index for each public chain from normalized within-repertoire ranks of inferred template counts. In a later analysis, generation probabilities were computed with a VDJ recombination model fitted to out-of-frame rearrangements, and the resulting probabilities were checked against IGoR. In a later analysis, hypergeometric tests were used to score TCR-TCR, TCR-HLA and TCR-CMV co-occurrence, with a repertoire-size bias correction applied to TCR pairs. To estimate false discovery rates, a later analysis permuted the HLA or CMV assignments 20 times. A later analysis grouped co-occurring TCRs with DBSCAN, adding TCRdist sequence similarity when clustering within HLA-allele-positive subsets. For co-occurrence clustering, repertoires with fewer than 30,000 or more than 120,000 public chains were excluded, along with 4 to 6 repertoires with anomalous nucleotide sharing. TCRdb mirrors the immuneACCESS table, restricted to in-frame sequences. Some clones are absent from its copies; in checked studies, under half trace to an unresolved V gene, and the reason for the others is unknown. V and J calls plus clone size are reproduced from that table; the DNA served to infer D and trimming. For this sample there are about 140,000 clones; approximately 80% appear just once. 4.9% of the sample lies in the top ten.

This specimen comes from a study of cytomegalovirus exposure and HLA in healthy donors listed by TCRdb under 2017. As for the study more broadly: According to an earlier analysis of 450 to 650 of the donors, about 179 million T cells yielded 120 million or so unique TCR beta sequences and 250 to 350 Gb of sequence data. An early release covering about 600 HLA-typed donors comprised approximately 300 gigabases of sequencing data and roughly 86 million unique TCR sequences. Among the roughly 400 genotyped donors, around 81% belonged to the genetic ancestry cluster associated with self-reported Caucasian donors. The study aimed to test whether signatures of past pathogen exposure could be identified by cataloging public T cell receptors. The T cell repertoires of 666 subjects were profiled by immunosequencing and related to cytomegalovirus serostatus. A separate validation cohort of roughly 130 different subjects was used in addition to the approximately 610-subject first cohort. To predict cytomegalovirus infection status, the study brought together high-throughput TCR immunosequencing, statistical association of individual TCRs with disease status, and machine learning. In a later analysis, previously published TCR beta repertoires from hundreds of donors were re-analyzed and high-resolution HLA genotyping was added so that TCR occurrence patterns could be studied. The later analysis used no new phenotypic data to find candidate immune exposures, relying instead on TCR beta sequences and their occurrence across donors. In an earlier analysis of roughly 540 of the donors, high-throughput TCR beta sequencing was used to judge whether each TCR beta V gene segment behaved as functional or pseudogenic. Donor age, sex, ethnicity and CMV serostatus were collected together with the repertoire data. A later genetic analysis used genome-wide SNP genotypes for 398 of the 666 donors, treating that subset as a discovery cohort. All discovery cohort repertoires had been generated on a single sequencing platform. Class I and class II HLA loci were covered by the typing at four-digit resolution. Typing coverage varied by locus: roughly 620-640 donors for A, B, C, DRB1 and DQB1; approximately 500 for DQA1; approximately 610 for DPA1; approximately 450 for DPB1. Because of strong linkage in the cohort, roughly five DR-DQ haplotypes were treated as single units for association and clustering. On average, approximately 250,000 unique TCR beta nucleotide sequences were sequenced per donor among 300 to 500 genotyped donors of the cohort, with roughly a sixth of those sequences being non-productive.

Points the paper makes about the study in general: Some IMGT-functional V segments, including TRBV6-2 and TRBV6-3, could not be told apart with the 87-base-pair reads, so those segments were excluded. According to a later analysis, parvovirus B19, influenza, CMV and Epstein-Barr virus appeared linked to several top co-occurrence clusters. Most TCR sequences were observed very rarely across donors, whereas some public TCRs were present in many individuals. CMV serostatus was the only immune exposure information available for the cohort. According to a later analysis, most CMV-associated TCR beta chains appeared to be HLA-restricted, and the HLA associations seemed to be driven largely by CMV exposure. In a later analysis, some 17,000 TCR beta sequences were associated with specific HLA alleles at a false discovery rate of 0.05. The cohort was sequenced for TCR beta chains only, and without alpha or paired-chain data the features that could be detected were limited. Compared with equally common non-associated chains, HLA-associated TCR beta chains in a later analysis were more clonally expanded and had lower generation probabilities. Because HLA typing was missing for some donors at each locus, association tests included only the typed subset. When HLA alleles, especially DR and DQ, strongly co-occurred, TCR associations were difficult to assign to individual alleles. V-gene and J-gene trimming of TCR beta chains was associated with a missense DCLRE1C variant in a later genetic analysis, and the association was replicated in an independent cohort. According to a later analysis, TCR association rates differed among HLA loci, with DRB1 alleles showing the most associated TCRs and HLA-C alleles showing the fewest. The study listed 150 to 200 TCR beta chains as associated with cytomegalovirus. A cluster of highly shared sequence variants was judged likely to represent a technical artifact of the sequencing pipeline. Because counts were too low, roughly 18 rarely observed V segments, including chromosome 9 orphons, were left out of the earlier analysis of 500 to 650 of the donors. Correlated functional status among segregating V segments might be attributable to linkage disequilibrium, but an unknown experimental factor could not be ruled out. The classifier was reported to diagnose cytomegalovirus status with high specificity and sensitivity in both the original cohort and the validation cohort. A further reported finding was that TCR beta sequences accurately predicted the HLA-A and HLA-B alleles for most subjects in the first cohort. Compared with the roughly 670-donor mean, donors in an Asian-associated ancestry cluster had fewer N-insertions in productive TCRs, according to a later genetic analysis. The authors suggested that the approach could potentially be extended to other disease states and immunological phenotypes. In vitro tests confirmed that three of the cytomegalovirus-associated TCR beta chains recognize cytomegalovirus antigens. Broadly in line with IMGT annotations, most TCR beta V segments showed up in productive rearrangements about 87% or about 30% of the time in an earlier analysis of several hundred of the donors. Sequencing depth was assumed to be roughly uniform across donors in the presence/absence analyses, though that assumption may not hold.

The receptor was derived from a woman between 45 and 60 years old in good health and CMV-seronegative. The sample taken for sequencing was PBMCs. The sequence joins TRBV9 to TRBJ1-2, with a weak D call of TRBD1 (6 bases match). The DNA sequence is TGTGCCAGCAGCGCTGAGATCCGGGACACAGCTAACTATGGCTACACCTTC. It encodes CASSAEIRDTANYGYTF.